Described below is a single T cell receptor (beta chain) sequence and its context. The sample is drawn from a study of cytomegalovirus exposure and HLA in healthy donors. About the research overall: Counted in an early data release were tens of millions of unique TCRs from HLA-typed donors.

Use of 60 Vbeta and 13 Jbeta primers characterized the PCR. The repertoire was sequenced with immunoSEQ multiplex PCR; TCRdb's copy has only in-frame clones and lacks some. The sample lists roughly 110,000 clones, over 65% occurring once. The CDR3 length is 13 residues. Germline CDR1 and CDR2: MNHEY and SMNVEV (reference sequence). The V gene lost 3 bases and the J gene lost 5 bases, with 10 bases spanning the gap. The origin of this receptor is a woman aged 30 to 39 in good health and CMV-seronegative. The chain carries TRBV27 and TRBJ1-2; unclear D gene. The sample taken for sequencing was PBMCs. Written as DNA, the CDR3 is TGTGCCAGCAGTTTCTCCCTCACTTATGGCTACACCTTC. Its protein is CASSFSLTYGYTF.